Following are 23 T cell receptor beta chains from one sample sequenced in a study of OX40 agonist ivuxolimab in advanced cancers. Repertoires were generated with immunoSEQ multiplex PCR, while TCRdb's copy carries only in-frame clones and drops some. The sample shows approximately 120,000 clones, 92% of them seen only once. The sequencing here drew on CD4+ or CD8+ T cells sorted from blood, taken in a trial of the OX40 agonist ivuxolimab. These receptors were obtained from an adult with an advanced solid tumor such as melanoma, head and neck, liver or kidney cancer.

The V gene is TRBV6-1, the J gene TRBJ1-5, with D uncertain. This CDR3 is built from 15 residues. V lost 5 bases and J lost 0, with 11 bases in between. The germline V gene has CDR1 MNHNS and CDR2 SASEGT. CDR3 in DNA: TGTGCCAGCAGTAGATCAGGACCTAGCAATCAGCCCCAGCATTTT. It translates to CASSRSGPSNQPQHF.

The chain combines TRBV19 with TRBJ2-2; 7 bases align to TRBD2. After removal of 4 bases from V and 1 base from J, the junction contained 15 bases not matched to a gene. The CDR3 totals 19 residues. CDR1 LNHDA and CDR2 SQIVND come from the germline V gene (reference sequence). CDR3 residues: CASSTSSLGAGVNTGELFF. CDR3 DNA: TGTGCCAGTAGTACCTCTTCCCTAGGTGCGGGAGTGAACACCGGGGAGCTGTTTTTT.

The chain combines TRBV10-3 with TRBJ1-5; D ambiguous. This CDR3 contains 13 residues. Germline lookup yields CDR1 ENHRY and CDR2 SYGVKD. V was shortened by 2 bases and J by 8 bases, with 10 bases between the two germline ends. In nucleotides, the CDR3 is TGTGCCATCAGTGAGGTGGGGTACGAGCCCCAGCATTTT. Its protein is CAISEVGYEPQHF.

V and J are TRBV7-3 and TRBJ1-3; D not resolved. CDR1 SGHTA and CDR2 FQGTGA come from the germline V gene. The CDR3 covers 15 residues. V lost 5 bases to trimming and J lost 4 bases, with 15 bases between them. For the CDR3, the DNA is TGTGCCAGCAGCACCCTATCCCTTGGGGGAAACACCATATATTTT. Amino acid sequence: CASSTLSLGGNTIYF. Based on the CDR3 plus reference TRBV7-3 and TRBJ1-3, the full variable domain is GAGVSQTPSNKVTEKGKYVELRCDPISGHTALYWYRQSLGQGPEFLIYFQGTGAADDSGLPNDRFFAVRPEGSVSTLKIQRTERGDSAVYLCASSTLSLGGNTIYFGEGSWLTVV.

CDR3 nucleotides: TGTGCCAGCAGCTTTACAGGGGGGGACGAGCAGTACTTC. Translating it yields CASSFTGGDEQYF. The rearrangement links TRBV11-1 to TRBJ2-7, with D possibly matching TRBD1 (8 bases). Looked up from germline, CDR1 is SGHAT and CDR2 is FQDESV (reference sequence). The CDR3 consists of 13 residues. Trimming removed 3 bases from V and 5 bases from J, with 11 bases in between.

V is TRBV13 and J is TRBJ1-2; 7 bases match TRBD1. The CDR3 is 14 residues long. The germline gives CDR1 PRHDT, CDR2 FYEKMQ (reference sequence). J gave up 3 bases and V 0 bases, and 1 base lay outside the gene matches. The CDR3 DNA reads as TGTGCCAGCAGCTTAGGAACAGGGGACTATGGCTACACCTTC. Encoded protein: CASSLGTGDYGYTF.

The CDR3 loop reads CAIQDPSGTGGETQYF. DNA of the CDR3: TGTGCCATCCAGGATCCCTCGGGCACAGGCGGGGAGACCCAGTACTTC. This rearrangement joins TRBV28 to TRBJ2-5, with D possibly being TRBD1 or TRBD2 (5 bases each). This CDR3 is built from 16 residues. V dropped 10 bases and J dropped 5 bases, with 26 bases sitting between them. CDR1 is MDHEN and CDR2 is SYDVKM in the germline V gene.

The chain recombines TRBV6-6 with TRBJ2-3; D gene unclear. The germline gives CDR1 MNHNY, CDR2 SVGAGI (reference sequence). The CDR3 contains 13 residues. Deletions cut 2 bases from V and 6 bases from J, with 9 bases between. CDR3 sequence reads: CASSYDRRDTQYF. In nucleotides, the CDR3 is TGTGCCAGCAGTTACGACCGGCGGGATACGCAGTATTTT.

The genes are TRBV19 and TRBJ1-1; 7 bases are a match to TRBD1. V lost 2 bases and J lost 3; bases outside the gene matches: 12. Looked up from germline, CDR1 is LNHDA and CDR2 is SQIVND (reference sequence). This CDR3 is built from 17 residues. CDR3 residues: CASSIRKQGIGDTEAFF. CDR3 DNA: TGTGCCAGTAGTATAAGGAAACAGGGGATTGGGGACACTGAAGCTTTCTTT. Looking up the rest from reference TRBV19 and TRBJ1-1 gives the full variable domain: DGGITQSPKYLFRKEGQNVTLSCEQNLNHDAMYWYRQDPGQGLRLIYYSQIVNDFQKGDIAEGYSVSREKKESFPLTVTSAQKNPTAFYLCASSIRKQGIGDTEAFFGQGTRLTVV.

The rearrangement joins TRBV2 to TRBJ2-7; weak D call: TRBD1 (5 bases). The CDR3 covers 12 residues. From germline, CDR1 is SNHLY and CDR2 FYNNEI. Trimming pared 4 bases from V and 7 bases from J, leaving 11 bases between. CDR3 protein: CASSVQGREQYF. The DNA of the CDR3 is TGTGCCAGCAGTGTGCAGGGTCGTGAGCAGTACTTC.

The CDR3 DNA sequence: TGTGCCAGCAGTTCCTCCAACACAGATACGCAGTATTTT. This encodes CASSSSNTDTQYF. The chain is built from TRBV27 and TRBJ2-3; D unresolved. The CDR3 length is 13 residues. In germline, CDR1 is MNHEY, CDR2 SMNVEV (reference sequence). V was clipped by 4 bases and J by 2 bases, with 7 bases between them.

This rearrangement joins TRBV14 to TRBJ2-5, with D uncertain. The CDR3 is made up of 13 amino acids. Germline CDR1 and CDR2: SGHDN and FVKESK. V was pared by 4 bases and J by 3 bases, with 9 bases between. The CDR3 protein is CASSLWAEETQYF. DNA for the CDR3: TGTGCCAGCAGCCTATGGGCGGAAGAGACCCAGTACTTC.

The count of this clone is one. The rearrangement uses TRBV30 and TRBJ2-3; the D gene is possibly TRBD1 (5 bases). Germline V gene data show CDR1 as GTSNPN and CDR2 as SVGIG (reference sequence). The CDR3 has 12 amino acids. Deletions cut 4 bases from V and 4 bases from J, with 9 bases between. The DNA of the CDR3 is TGTGCCTGGACCGAGACAGCAGATACGCAGTATTTT. Residues: CAWTETADTQYF.

The chain has TRBV10-1 and TRBJ2-4, with a tentative D call TRBD1 (6 bases). The CDR3 totals 13 residues. CDR1 and CDR2 from the germline V gene are WNHNN and SYGVQD (reference sequence). V gave up 5 bases and J gave up 6 bases, with 11 bases separating them. The CDR3, as DNA: TGCGCCAGCAGTTCTGACAGGAGAAACATTCAGTACTTC. It codes for CASSSDRRNIQYF.

This clone was seen only a few times. The genes are TRBV4-2 and TRBJ2-7; 8 nucleotides agree with TRBD2. CDR1 is LGHNA and CDR2 is YNFKEQ in the germline V gene. There are 18 residues in the CDR3. V lost 0 bases, J lost 0 bases, and 10 bases stayed unmatched. Here the CDR3 reads CASSQEGQAGGTSYEQYF. The CDR3 region has the DNA TGTGCCAGCAGCCAAGAGGGGCAGGCGGGAGGTACCTCCTACGAGCAGTACTTC.

This clone was found once. The J gene is TRBJ2-7, the V gene TRBV18; 8 positions match TRBD1. Germline V gene data show CDR1 as KGHSH and CDR2 as LQKENI. With V trimmed by 4 bases and J by 1 base, 3 bases remained unmatched. The CDR3 runs to 14 residues. CDR3: CASSQGTGSYEQYF. The CDR3, as DNA: TGTGCCAGCTCACAAGGGACAGGTTCCTACGAGCAGTACTTC.

In regard to this clone: Mismatch with germline at one junction end may stem from a read error. The J gene is TRBJ2-5, the V gene TRBV7-7; the match to TRBD2 covers 10 bases. The CDR3 covers 16 residues. In germline, CDR1 is SSHAT, CDR2 FNYEAQ (reference sequence). DNA of the CDR3: TGTGCTAGCAGCTTAGCGGGAGGTACCCACCAAGAGACCCAGTACTTC. This gives the protein CASSLAGGTHQETQYF.

The chain employs TRBV7-9 and TRBJ2-1; D may be TRBD2 (6 bases). Germline values: CDR1 SEHNR, CDR2 FQNEAQ (reference sequence). Trimming took off 2 bases at V and 7 bases at J, with 15 bases between the two ends. The CDR3 is made up of 15 amino acids. CDR3 region: CASSLLSGAGNEQFF. CDR3 bases: TGTGCCAGCAGCTTATTATCAGGAGCGGGTAATGAGCAGTTCTTC.

The V gene is TRBV28, the J gene TRBJ2-1, with D perhaps given as TRBD1 or TRBD2 (5 bases each). The CDR3 consists of 16 residues. CDR1 and CDR2 from the germline V gene are MDHEN and SYDVKM. V lost 5 bases and J lost 4, with 18 bases in between. CDR3 in DNA: TGTGCCAGCAGTCCCGGTGGGGGACCGATTTACAATGAGCAGTTCTTC. It is translated as CASSPGGGPIYNEQFF.

The rearrangement links TRBV18 to TRBJ2-5; D remains ambiguous. Trimming left V 4 bases short and J 5 bases short, with 14 bases between. Germline CDR1 and CDR2: KGHSH and LQKENI. The CDR3 is made up of 14 amino acids. The CDR3 spells CASSQSTAVETQYF. The DNA of the CDR3 is TGTGCCAGCTCACAGTCAACTGCCGTGGAGACCCAGTACTTC.

This rearrangement joins TRBV6-5 to TRBJ2-5, with no clear D. The CDR3 extends over 13 amino acids. Germline V CDR1 and CDR2: MNHEY, SVGAGI. The V and J ends lost 2 bases and 0 bases respectively, with 4 bases between them. CDR3 in DNA: TGTGCCAGCAGTTACCAGTACCAAGAGACCCAGTACTTC. This codes for CASSYQYQETQYF.

The chain is built from TRBV6-1 and TRBJ1-5; 7 positions agree with TRBD1. The CDR3 runs to 16 residues. CDR1 is MNHNS, CDR2 SASEGT, per germline. Trimming removed 2 bases from V and 9 bases from J; junction bases left unmatched: 13. CDR3: CASSETGAGGLSPQHF. In DNA form, the CDR3 reads TGTGCCAGCAGTGAAACAGGGGCAGGGGGATTGTCGCCCCAGCATTTT.

As regards this clone: Mismatch with germline at one junction end may stem from a read error. The CDR3 is CASSLRREAYNEQFF. Here the CDR3 DNA reads TGTGCTAGCAGCTTACGGCGGGAGGCCTACAATGAGCAGTTCTTC. The chain is built from TRBV7-7 and TRBJ2-1; 8 bases are shared with TRBD2. Per the germline V gene, CDR1 is SSHAT and CDR2 is FNYEAQ (reference sequence). The CDR3 spans 15 residues.